This TCR beta chain was observed in a study of cytomegalovirus exposure and HLA in healthy donors. PCR employed 60 Vbeta and 13 Jbeta primers. The protocol was immunoSEQ multiplex PCR, while the TCRdb copy is restricted to in-frame clones and leaves out a portion. The sample carries about 130,000 clones, roughly 80% recorded once. Germline CDR1 is DFQATT and CDR2 is SNEGSKA (reference sequence). There are 11 residues in the CDR3. V was trimmed by 0 bases and J by 8 bases, leaving 5 bases between them. The genes are TRBV20-1 and TRBJ2-1; no clear D gene. This sequence originates from a woman between 40 and 55 years old in good health and CMV-seropositive. The sample consisted of PBMCs. The CDR3 region has the DNA TGCAGTGCTAGAGATCTCGATGAGCAGTTCTTC. Its protein is CSARDLDEQFF.